What follows describes a single T cell receptor (beta chain). The sample belongs to a study of shared clonotypes between healthy human individuals. The CDR3 has 17 amino acids. V was clipped by 2 bases and J by 0 bases; unmatched bases: 6. Germline V gives CDR1 LGHNA, CDR2 YNFKEQ. On sorted subsets, replicate PCRs used about 200 ng DNA, or 25,000 to 35,000 T cell genomes. As processed by the authors: From ImmunoSEQ came sequences covering only the junction and carrying no quality scores, so filtering differed. Repertoires were generated with immunoSEQ multiplex PCR, while TCRdb's copy carries only in-frame clones and drops some. V and J calls and clone size are given by that table; D and trimming were obtained from the DNA. The profile covers around 560,000 clones, with roughly 95% appearing a single time and around 0.11% taken by the ten largest. Positively selected for CCR7, the CD45RO-negative cells used as naive CD8 cells excluded terminally differentiated effector memory CD45RA+ cells. The donors, healthy adults who were HIV-negative, had experienced no recent acute infections or vaccinations. Only Caucasian adults living in Nashville, Tennessee served as donors.

Sequencing was done on a sample of naive CD8+ T cells sorted from blood. The rearrangement links TRBV4-2 to TRBJ2-7, with TRBD2 matching 11 bases. This TCR was recovered from a woman aged 25 to 39 in good health. This chain's CDR3 is CASSQYDTSGSSYEQYF. CDR3 coding DNA: TGTGCCAGCAGCCAATACGATACTAGCGGGAGCTCCTACGAGCAGTACTTC.